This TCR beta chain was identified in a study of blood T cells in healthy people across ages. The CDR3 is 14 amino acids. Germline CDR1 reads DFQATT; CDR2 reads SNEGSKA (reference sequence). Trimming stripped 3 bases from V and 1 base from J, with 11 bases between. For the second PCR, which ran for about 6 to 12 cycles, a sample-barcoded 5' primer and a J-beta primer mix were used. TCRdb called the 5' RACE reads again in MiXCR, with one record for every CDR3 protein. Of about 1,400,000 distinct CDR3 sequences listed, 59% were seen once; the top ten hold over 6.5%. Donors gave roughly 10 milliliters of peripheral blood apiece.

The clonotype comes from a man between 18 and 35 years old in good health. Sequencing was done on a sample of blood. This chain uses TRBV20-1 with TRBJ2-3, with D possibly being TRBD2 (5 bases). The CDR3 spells CSARRLRGTDTQYF. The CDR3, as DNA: TGCAGTGCTAGGAGACTAAGGGGCACAGATACGCAGTATTTT.